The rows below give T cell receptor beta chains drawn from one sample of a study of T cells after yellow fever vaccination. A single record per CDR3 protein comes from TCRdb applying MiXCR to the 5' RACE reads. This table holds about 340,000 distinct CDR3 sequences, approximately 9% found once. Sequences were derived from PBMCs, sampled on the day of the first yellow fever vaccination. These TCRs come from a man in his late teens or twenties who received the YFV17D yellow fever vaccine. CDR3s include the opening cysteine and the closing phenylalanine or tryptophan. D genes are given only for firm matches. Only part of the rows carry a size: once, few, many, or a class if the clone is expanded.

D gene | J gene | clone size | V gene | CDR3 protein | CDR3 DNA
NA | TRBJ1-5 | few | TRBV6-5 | CASSSSGGVRNQPQHF | TGTGCCAGCAGTTCCTCGGGGGGGGTTCGCAATCAGCCCCAGCATTTT
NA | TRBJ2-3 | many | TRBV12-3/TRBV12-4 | CASSFTGGRDTQYF | TGTGCCAGCAGTTTCACCGGGGGGCGAGATACGCAGTATTTT
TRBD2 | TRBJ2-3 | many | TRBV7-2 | CASSLRGGLADTQYF | TGTGCCAGCAGCTTACGGGGGGGCCTCGCAGATACGCAGTATTTT
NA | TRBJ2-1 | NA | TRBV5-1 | CASRVPVGTGYNEQFF | TGCGCCAGCAGGGTGCCAGTAGGGACGGGTTACAATGAGCAGTTCTTC
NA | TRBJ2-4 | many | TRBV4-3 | CASSQEGLAKNIQYF | TGCGCCAGCAGCCAAGAGGGACTAGCCAAAAACATTCAGTACTTC
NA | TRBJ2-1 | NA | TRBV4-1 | CASSYMGWGTRSFNEQFF | TGCGCCAGCAGTTATATGGGTTGGGGGACAAGGAGCTTCAATGAGCAGTTCTTC
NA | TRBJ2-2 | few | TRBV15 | CATSRSDFRTGELFF | TGTGCCACCAGCAGATCGGACTTCCGAACCGGGGAGCTGTTTTTT
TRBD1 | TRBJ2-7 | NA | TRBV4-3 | CASSQDPGTANDEQYF | TGCGCCAGCAGCCAAGATCCGGGGACAGCAAATGACGAGCAGTACTTC
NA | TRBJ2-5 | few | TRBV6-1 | CASSELRFSVGETQYF | TGTGCCAGCAGTGAGTTAAGGTTTTCGGTAGGAGAGACCCAGTACTTC
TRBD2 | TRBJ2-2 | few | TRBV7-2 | CASSFRLAGTGELFF | TGTGCCAGCAGCTTCCGGCTAGCGGGTACCGGGGAGCTGTTTTTT
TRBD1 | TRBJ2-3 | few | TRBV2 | CASSDMGQDTQYF | TGTGCCAGCAGTGATATGGGACAGGATACGCAGTATTTT
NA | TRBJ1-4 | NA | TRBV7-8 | CASSLQGRVEKLFF | TGTGCCAGCAGCTTACAGGGACGGGTTGAAAAACTGTTTTTT
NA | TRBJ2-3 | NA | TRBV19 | CASSMAGTTDTQYF | TGTGCCAGTAGTATGGCGGGGACAACAGATACGCAGTATTTT
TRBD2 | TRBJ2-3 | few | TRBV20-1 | CSARRAGGRADTQYF | TGCAGTGCTAGAAGAGCGGGGGGCCGAGCAGATACGCAGTATTTT
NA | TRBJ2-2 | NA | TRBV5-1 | CATRPGTWNTGELFF | TGCGCCACTCGGCCCGGCACCTGGAACACCGGGGAGCTGTTTTTT
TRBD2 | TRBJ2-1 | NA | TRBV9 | CASSQQGTSGGNEQFF | TGTGCCAGCAGCCAACAGGGGACTAGCGGGGGAAATGAGCAGTTCTTC
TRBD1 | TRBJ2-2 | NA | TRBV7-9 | CASSLIPGGAKTGELFF | TGTGCCAGCAGCTTAATTCCAGGGGGCGCGAAAACCGGGGAGCTGTTTTTT
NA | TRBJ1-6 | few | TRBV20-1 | CSASSWGLGDSPLHF | TGCAGTGCTAGTAGTTGGGGACTAGGGGATTCACCCCTCCACTTT
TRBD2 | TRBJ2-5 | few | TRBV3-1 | CASSQVAGGRETQYF | TGTGCCAGCAGCCAAGTGGCGGGGGGGCGCGAGACCCAGTACTTC
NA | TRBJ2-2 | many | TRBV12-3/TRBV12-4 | CASSPRGPDTGELFF | TGTGCCAGCAGTCCGAGGGGTCCGGACACCGGGGAGCTGTTTTTT
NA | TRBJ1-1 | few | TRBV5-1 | CASSPDWEEAFF | TGCGCCAGCAGCCCAGATTGGGAGGAAGCTTTCTTT
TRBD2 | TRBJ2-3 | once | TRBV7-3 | CASSALLAGGLGEDTQYF | TGTGCCAGCAGCGCCCTTTTAGCGGGGGGCCTAGGTGAAGATACGCAGTATTTT
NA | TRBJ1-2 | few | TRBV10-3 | CAISEPTRIYTF | TGTGCCATCAGTGAGCCGACTCGGATATACACCTTC
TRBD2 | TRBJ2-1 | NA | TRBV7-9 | CASSPMRGSSYNEQFF | TGTGCCAGCAGCCCCATGCGGGGGAGCTCCTACAATGAGCAGTTCTTC
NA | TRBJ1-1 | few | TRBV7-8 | CASSRQGTTEAFF | TGTGCCAGCAGCCGACAAGGAACAACTGAAGCTTTCTTT
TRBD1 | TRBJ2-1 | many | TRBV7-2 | CASSLDRGPARQFF | TGTGCCAGCAGCTTGGACAGGGGGCCTGCACGGCAGTTCTTC
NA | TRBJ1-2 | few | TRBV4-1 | CASSQGPPTNYGYTF | TGCGCCAGCAGCCAAGGCCCTCCCACTAACTATGGCTACACCTTC
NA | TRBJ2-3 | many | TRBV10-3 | CAISGASGAASTDTQYF | TGTGCCATCAGTGGGGCCTCAGGTGCGGCTAGCACAGATACGCAGTATTTT
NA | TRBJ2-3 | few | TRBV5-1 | CASSLRTSDTQYF | TGCGCCAGCAGCTTGCGTACGTCAGATACGCAGTATTTT
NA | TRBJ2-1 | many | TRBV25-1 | CASSDQGGGDEQFF | TGTGCCAGCAGTGACCAAGGAGGGGGCGATGAGCAGTTCTTC
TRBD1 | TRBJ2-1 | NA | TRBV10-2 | CASNGQGADNEQFF | TGCGCCAGCAACGGACAGGGGGCGGACAATGAGCAGTTCTTC
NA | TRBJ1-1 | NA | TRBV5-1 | CASSFQGAEAFF | TGCGCCAGCAGCTTCCAGGGCGCTGAAGCTTTCTTT
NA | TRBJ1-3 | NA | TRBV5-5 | CASSLSRSGNTIYF | TGTGCCAGCAGCTTATCCCGCTCTGGAAACACCATATATTTT
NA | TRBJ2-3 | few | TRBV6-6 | CASFADTQYF | TGTGCCAGCTTCGCAGATACGCAGTATTTT
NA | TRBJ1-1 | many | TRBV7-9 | CASSLQGLGTEAFF | TGTGCCAGCAGCTTACAGGGCTTGGGCACTGAAGCTTTCTTT